This T cell receptor beta chain is from a study of blood T cell repertoires in COVID-19. The wider study: The analysed material was cDNA or gDNA that came from T cells, B-cell-depleted T cells, or PBMCs.

Authors' methods: For nucleated cells, counts were estimated from reference gene primer amplification. Clones were sequenced by immunoSEQ multiplex PCR, and TCRdb holds only the in-frame ones, with some missing. V and J calls and clone size are as listed in that table; D and trimming were resolved from the DNA. Of over 200,000 clones detected, around 80% appear once; the ten largest clones hold about 5%. The source material was peripheral blood. This TCR was recovered from a human donor in a cohort sampled during active COVID-19.

The CDR3 protein is CAWRAGTVNYGYTF. CDR3 DNA sequence: TGTGCCTGGAGGGCCGGGACAGTTAACTATGGCTACACCTTC. The V call is TRBV30, the J call TRBJ1-2; 7 bases align to TRBD1. CDR1 GTSNPN and CDR2 SVGIG come from the germline V gene (reference sequence). The CDR3 totals 14 residues. Losses at the gene ends were 3 bases for V and 1 base for J; bases not matched to a gene: 5.